These 30 T cell receptor beta chains share one sample of origin, sequenced in a study of read filtering for tumor transcriptome and immune sequencing. From approximately 400 ng of RNA, a library with molecular barcoded alpha/delta and beta/gamma adaptors was made. TCRdb used MiXCR to reprocess the reads, holding one entry per CDR3 protein. In the table there are 100,000 to 150,000 distinct CDR3 sequences, 13% of which are singletons. Sequencing used a population of CD138-negative cells sorted from bone marrow. These receptor sequences come from a donor at least 40 years old with multiple myeloma.

Note on this clonotype: A single base separates this from a much larger clone, so it may be a read error. The J gene is TRBJ2-1, the V gene TRBV27, with D tentatively TRBD2 (6 bases). Germline V gives CDR1 MNHEY, CDR2 SMNVEV (reference sequence). This CDR3 has 15 amino acids. Here the CDR3 reads CASLEEGPKNNGQFF. In nucleotides, the CDR3 is TGTGCCAGCCTGGAGGAGGGACCGAAGAACAATGGGCAGTTCTTC.

Only a few counts were recorded for this clonotype. This rearrangement joins TRBV5-1 to TRBJ2-2, with 12 bases fitting TRBD2. The CDR3 consists of 17 residues. V was clipped by 0 bases and J by 0 bases; unmatched bases: 0. Germline CDR1 and CDR2: SGHRS and YFSETQ. The CDR3 loop is CASSLGLAGANTGELFF. The CDR3 DNA reads as TGCGCCAGCAGCTTGGGACTAGCGGGAGCGAACACCGGGGAGCTGTTTTTT.

This clonotype was seen at least ten times. The V and J genes are TRBV7-9 and TRBJ1-4; a weak D match, TRBD1 (5 bases). Trimming left V 0 bases short and J 7 bases short, with 15 bases between. The CDR3 loop spans 16 amino acids. Germline-derived CDR1 and CDR2 are SEHNR and FQNEAQ (reference sequence). CDR3 in amino acids: CASSLAGDSWSEKLFF. The CDR3 nucleotides read TGTGCCAGCAGCTTAGCGGGAGACAGTTGGAGTGAAAAACTGTTTTTT.

This clonotype was recorded a few times. The chain uses TRBV5-4 and TRBJ1-1, with a weak D call TRBD1 (5 bases). CDR1 is SGHNT, CDR2 YYREEE, per germline (reference sequence). Trimming cost V 0 bases and J 0 bases, with 12 bases left between them. This CDR3 region has 16 residues. The CDR3 bases are TGTGCCAGCAGCTTGGGAGGTAACAGGATGAACACTGAAGCTTTCTTT. It specifies CASSLGGNRMNTEAFF.

This clonotype has a count of ten or more. This chain joins TRBV4-1 and TRBJ2-1, with 10 positions matching TRBD2. V dropped 0 bases and J dropped 4; count of bases not matched to a gene: 9. The CDR3 length is 18 residues. Germline V CDR1 and CDR2: MGHRA, YSYEKL. This CDR3 reads CASSQDNPTSGPYNEQFF. CDR3 nucleotide sequence: TGCGCCAGCAGCCAAGATAACCCGACTAGCGGGCCTTACAATGAGCAGTTCTTC.

Ten or more counts support this clonotype. V is TRBV20-1 and J is TRBJ1-1, with D possibly TRBD1 on 5 matching bases. V was shortened by 1 base and J by 6 bases, with 21 bases between the two germline ends. CDR1 DFQATT and CDR2 SNEGSKA come from the germline V gene (reference sequence). CDR3 length: 16 residues. CDR3 coding DNA: TGCAGTGCTAGAGTGGTCAATTCAGGGTTTCAGGCTGAAGCTTTCTTT. It translates to CSARVVNSGFQAEAFF.

A remark on this clonotype: One junction end does not reproduce the germline sequence, and a read error may be involved. The V call is TRBV10-3, the J call TRBJ2-3, with 9 bases matching TRBD2. CDR1 is ENHRY, CDR2 SYGVKD, per germline. The CDR3 loop spans 16 amino acids. CDR3 residues: CAISGDVRTSADTQYF. CDR3 nucleotide sequence: TGTGCCATCAGTGGGGATGTTCGGACTAGCGCAGATACGCAGTACTTT.

Many counts were recorded for this clonotype. The chain carries TRBV12-3 or TRBV12-4 and TRBJ2-3; no definite D call. This CDR3 has 15 amino acids. V lost 5 bases and J lost 3, with 15 bases in between. CDR3 bases: TGTGCCAGCAGTCCTCGCCATAGGACGACAGATACGCAGTATTTT. It yields the protein CASSPRHRTTDTQYF.

The chain combines TRBV12-3 or TRBV12-4 with TRBJ1-3; D not resolved. The CDR3 runs 12 residues. V dropped 6 bases and J dropped 4 bases, with 7 bases sitting between them. The CDR3 DNA reads as TGTGCCAGCAGGCAGGAAGGAAACACCATATATTTT. Translated, it gives CASRQEGNTIYF.

About this clonotype itself: A much bigger clone sits one base away, suggesting this may be a read error. Because it lacks the conserved phenylalanine or tryptophan at the end, this CDR3 is likely a read error. The chain uses TRBV20-1 and TRBJ2-5; D is uncertain. V was cut by 0 bases and J by 5 bases, with 10 bases left in between. CDR3 length: 13 residues. In germline, CDR1 is DFQATT, CDR2 SNEGSKA (reference sequence). The CDR3 is CSARDSSRETQYL. The CDR3 region has the DNA TGCAGTGCTAGAGATTCCAGTCGGGAGACCCAGTACCTC.

There are many counts of this clonotype. The genes are TRBV20-1 and TRBJ2-1; the match to TRBD2 covers 13 bases. J gave up 4 bases and V 0 bases, and 15 bases lay outside the gene matches. The germline CDR1 and CDR2 sequences are DFQATT and SNEGSKA (reference sequence). The CDR3 totals 20 residues. Here the CDR3 DNA reads TGCAGTGCTAGAGATGGAAGGACTAGCGGGAGAGTGAGGGGTTACAATGAGCAGTTCTTC. Encoded protein: CSARDGRTSGRVRGYNEQFF.

Of note for this clonotype: A much larger clone differs by one base, so this may be a read error. This rearrangement joins TRBV5-5 to TRBJ2-1, with TRBD1 as a possible D gene (6 bases). CDR3 length: 15 residues. CDR1 and CDR2 (germline): SGHKS, YYEKEE (reference sequence). V was trimmed by 2 bases and J by 6 bases, leaving 15 bases between them. CDR3 sequence (DNA): TGTGCCAGCAGCTTCTACAGGGAACGATCCAATGAGCAGTTCTTC. It specifies CASSFYRERSNEQFF. Full variable domain (rest looked up from reference TRBV5-5 and TRBJ2-1): DAGVTQSPTHLIKTRGQQVTLRCSPISGHKSVSWYQQVLGQGPQFIFQYYEKEERGRGNFPDRFSARQFPNYSSELNVNALLLGDSALYLCASSFYRERSNEQFFGPGTRLTVL.

At least ten counts were recorded for this clonotype. The gene calls are TRBV11-2 and TRBJ2-7; the D gene is possibly TRBD2 (6 bases). Trimming cost V 3 bases and J 3 bases, with 9 bases left between them. This CDR3 spans 13 amino acids. Germline V gene sequence: CDR1 SGHAT, CDR2 FQNNGV. The CDR3 sequence: CASSFGTYYEQYF. CDR3 sequence (DNA): TGTGCCAGCAGCTTCGGGACTTACTACGAGCAGTACTTC.

This clonotype appeared many times. The V and J genes are TRBV29-1 and TRBJ2-3, with 7 bases fitting TRBD1. Germline CDR1 reads SQVTM; CDR2 reads ANQGSEA. J was trimmed by 2 bases and V by 4 bases; bases with no gene match: 3. The CDR3 loop spans 13 amino acids. The CDR3 DNA reads TGCAGCGTTGTGGGACAGTACACAGATACGCAGTATTTT. Translation gives CSVVGQYTDTQYF.

To note about this clonotype: This may stem from a read error, because a much larger clone lies one nucleotide away. This chain connects TRBV9 to TRBJ2-3, with D hard to call. The CDR3 spans 15 residues. The germline gives CDR1 SGDLS, CDR2 YYNGEE. CDR3 DNA: TGTGCCAGCAGCGTAGTACGGGTCTGCACAGATACGCGGTATTTT. Translated: CASSVVRVCTDTRYF.

Turning to this clonotype: Lacking the conserved final phenylalanine or tryptophan, this CDR3 likely reflects a read error. The V gene is TRBV12-3 or TRBV12-4, the J gene TRBJ1-1; the D gene is possibly TRBD1 (5 bases). V shed 5 bases and J shed 6 bases, with 10 bases lying between them. This CDR3 region has 12 residues. CDR3 loop: CASSSRGAEAFT. The CDR3 DNA follows: TGTGCCAGCAGTAGTCGGGGCGCTGAAGCTTTCACT.

The CDR3, as DNA: TGTGCCAGCTCACCGGGGGTTCATCCCCAAGAGACCCAGTACTTC. Translating gives CASSPGVHPQETQYF. The rearrangement links TRBV18 to TRBJ2-5; possibly TRBD1 or TRBD2 for D (5 bases each). The CDR3 sequence is 15 residues long. Germline V gives CDR1 KGHSH, CDR2 LQKENI. Trimming shortened V by 3 bases and J by 1 base, and 12 bases separated the two germline ends.

The J gene is TRBJ1-1, the V gene TRBV15; 7 bases line up with TRBD1. Trimming cost V 5 bases and J 8 bases; bases outside gene matches: 8. CDR1 is LNHNV, CDR2 YYDKDF, per germline (reference sequence). CDR3 size: 13 residues. As DNA, the CDR3 is TGTGCCACCAGCTCCTCTCAGGGGGAGGAAGCTTTCTTT. As protein: CATSSSQGEEAFF.

A note on this clonotype: It may be a read error: a sequence one base away is much more abundant. The V call is TRBV11-3, the J call TRBJ2-3; TRBD1 or TRBD2 may be the D gene (5 bases each). In germline, CDR1 is SGHNT, CDR2 YENEEA. V shed 1 base and J shed 4 bases, with 15 bases lying between them. This CDR3 is built from 16 residues. CDR3: CASSLVVGASSDTQYF. CDR3 sequence (DNA): TGTGCCAGCAGCTTAGTGGTCGGGGCGAGCTCAGATACGCAGTATTTT.

As for this clonotype: A read error may produce the germline difference seen at one junction end. The chain combines TRBV11-2 with TRBJ2-7, with D perhaps assigned TRBD1 or TRBD2 (5 bases each). The CDR3 consists of 14 residues. Germline CDR1 reads SGHAT; CDR2 reads FQNNGV. In DNA form, the CDR3 reads TGTGCCAGCAGCTCAGAGGCAGGGACCTACGAGCGGTACTTC. This translates into CASSSEAGTYERYF.

The table lists this clonotype with a few counts. One junction end disagrees with the germline gene, perhaps due to a read error. This chain links TRBV18 with TRBJ2-5; D call uncertain. Per the germline V gene, CDR1 is KGHSH and CDR2 is LQKENI. There are 13 residues in the CDR3. The CDR3 nucleotides read TGTGCCAGCTCACCAGGGGTTGGAGAGGCCCAGTACTTC. It yields the protein CASSPGVGEAQYF. The full variable domain, with the rest looked up from reference TRBV18 and TRBJ2-5, is NAGVMQNPRHLVRRRGQEARLRCSPMKGHSHVYWYRQLPEEGLKFMVYLQKENIIDESGMPKERFSAEFPKEGPSILRIQQVVRGDSAAYFCASSPGVGEAQYFGPGTRLLVL.

This clonotype showed up many times. This chain uses TRBV15 with TRBJ1-1; TRBD1 matches 7 bases. The germline CDR1 and CDR2 sequences are LNHNV and YYDKDF (reference sequence). This CDR3 has 14 amino acids. V shed 5 bases, J shed 0 bases, and the junction held 3 bases outside the gene matches. The CDR3 sequence: CATSRDRLNTEAFF. CDR3 bases: TGTGCCACCAGCCGGGACAGATTGAACACTGAAGCTTTCTTT.

Remarks on this clonotype: Germline is not matched at one junction end, which may reflect a read error. The rearrangement joins TRBV4-1 to TRBJ2-3, with 14 bases aligning to TRBD2. The V gene's germline CDR1 is MGHRA and CDR2 YSYEKL. CDR3 size: 17 residues. The CDR3 sequence is CASSQDPGLAGVDTQNF. The CDR3 nucleotides are TGCGCCAGCAGCCAAGATCCGGGACTAGCGGGAGTGGATACGCAGAATTTT.

This clonotype was seen only once. The chain has TRBV7-8 and TRBJ2-2; TRBD2 agrees at 13 bases. Germline V gives CDR1 SGHVS, CDR2 FQNEAQ. V shed 4 bases, J shed 2 bases, and the junction held 7 bases outside the gene matches. The CDR3 runs 18 residues. The CDR3 DNA is TGTGCCAGCAGCTCAGTTACTAGCGGGAGGGCAAACACCGGGGAGCTGTTTTTT. Its translation: CASSSVTSGRANTGELFF.

The rearrangement joins TRBV7-9 to TRBJ2-1; 8 bases align to TRBD1. TRBJ2-7 explains the end of the DNA better; the J call may be wrong. The CDR3 runs 14 residues. The V gene's germline CDR1 is SEHNR and CDR2 FQNEAQ (reference sequence). CDR3: CASSFEGQGDKQYF. The DNA for the CDR3 is TGTGCCAGCAGCTTTGAAGGACAGGGTGACAAGCAGTACTTC.

To note about this clonotype: A much larger clone is a single base away; this may be a read error. The J gene is TRBJ2-3, the V gene TRBV21-1; the table gives TRBD2 as D, unverified against the DNA. TRBV21-1 is a pseudogene segment. CDR3 length: 20 residues. In DNA form, the CDR3 reads TGTGCCAGCAGCAAAGTTTCCCCGGGACTAGCGGGAGATGGTGGAGATACGCAGTATTTT. Amino acids: CASSKVSPGLAGDGGDTQYF.

This chain uses TRBV20-1 with TRBJ1-1; TRBD1 matches at 7 bases. The CDR3 contains 11 residues. The J segment lost 6 bases and the V segment lost 8 bases, leaving 6 bases of the junction unmatched. CDR1 is DFQATT, CDR2 SNEGSKA, per germline (reference sequence). CDR3 DNA sequence: TGCAGTACGAGAGGGGGCGCTGAAGCTTTCTTT. Protein product: CSTRGGAEAFF.

This clonotype was detected many times. The chain recombines TRBV20-1 with TRBJ1-1, with D unresolved. With 2 bases removed from V and 7 bases from J, the gap between germline ends came to 14 bases. The V gene's germline CDR1 is DFQATT and CDR2 SNEGSKA (reference sequence). CDR3 length equals 13 residues. CDR3 loop: CSARRGASGEAFF. CDR3 nucleotides: TGCAGTGCTAGACGCGGAGCCTCTGGTGAAGCTTTCTTT.

V is TRBV30 and J is TRBJ2-2, with 8 bases matching TRBD1. The CDR3 is made up of 15 amino acids. V gave up 3 bases and J gave up 3 bases; unmatched junction bases: 6. Germline V gene lookup returns CDR1 GTSNPN and CDR2 SVGIG (reference sequence). CDR3 residues: CAWRATGEYTGELFF. The CDR3 nucleotides read TGTGCCTGGAGGGCGACAGGGGAATACACCGGGGAGCTGTTTTTT. The full variable domain, with the rest looked up from reference TRBV30 and TRBJ2-2, is SQTIHQWPATLVQPVGSPLSLECTVEGTSNPNLYWYRQAAGRGLQLLFYSVGIGQISSEVPQNLSASRPQDRQFILSSKKLLLSDSGFYLCAWRATGEYTGELFFGEGSRLTVL.

The table lists this clonotype with many counts. The rearrangement joins TRBV14 to TRBJ2-1; 15 bases are shared with TRBD2. J gave up 7 bases and V 2 bases, and 9 bases lay outside the gene matches. The CDR3 loop spans 18 amino acids. Germline assignment: CDR1 SGHDN and CDR2 FVKESK. CDR3: CASSQRSGLAGGWNEQFF. The CDR3 DNA reads TGTGCCAGCAGCCAAAGATCGGGACTAGCGGGAGGTTGGAATGAGCAGTTCTTC.